The source of this T cell receptor (beta chain) is a study of blood T cell repertoires in COVID-19. Across the whole study: T cells, B-cell-depleted T cells, or PBMCs provided the cDNA or gDNA that served as material.

Germline-derived CDR1 and CDR2 are SGHDN and FVKESK. V dropped 1 base and J dropped 12 bases, with 10 bases sitting between them. The CDR3 sequence is 13 residues long. In the study's own analysis: Counts of nucleated cells, estimated from reference gene primer amplification, were obtained. TCRdb's copy holds only in-frame clones and misses some; the assay was immunoSEQ multiplex PCR. From that table come the V and J calls and clone size; the DNA was used to work out D and trimming. Of about 45,000 clones listed, approximately 91% are singletons. The sample consisted of peripheral blood. This clonotype was obtained from a human donor in a cohort sampled during active COVID-19. This chain links TRBV14 with TRBJ1-6; possibly TRBD1 for D (5 bases). The CDR3 is CASSQVGALPLHF. In nucleotides, the CDR3 is TGTGCCAGCAGCCAAGTTGGGGCCTTACCCCTCCACTTT.